This T cell receptor (beta chain) was observed in a study of beta chain features in type 1 diabetes. Study background: Over all samples combined, over 85 million sorted cells were examined.

The study reverse transcribed the entire isolated RNA, so it sequenced expressed TCRB transcripts. Here immunoSEQ multiplex PCR was the method, and the copy in TCRdb shows in-frame clones only, minus some. The data contain some 300,000 clones, 8% of them singletons. Germline CDR1 is MNHNS and CDR2 is SASEGT. The CDR3 covers 15 residues. V lost 4 bases to trimming and J lost 5 bases, with 15 bases between them. Study-wide results and caveats: Patients showed naive, central memory and Treg TCRB repertoires that appeared more similar than those of healthy donors.

This clone was counted a few times. The antigen is unknown. J is TRBJ2-1 and V is TRBV6-1, with D maybe TRBD1 (5 bases). This sequence originates from a woman younger than 30 in good health. The sequencing input was central memory CD4+ T cells from blood. Here the CDR3 reads CASSVGRFKNNEQFF. Here the CDR3 DNA reads TGTGCCAGCAGTGTGGGGCGTTTTAAGAACAATGAGCAGTTCTTC.